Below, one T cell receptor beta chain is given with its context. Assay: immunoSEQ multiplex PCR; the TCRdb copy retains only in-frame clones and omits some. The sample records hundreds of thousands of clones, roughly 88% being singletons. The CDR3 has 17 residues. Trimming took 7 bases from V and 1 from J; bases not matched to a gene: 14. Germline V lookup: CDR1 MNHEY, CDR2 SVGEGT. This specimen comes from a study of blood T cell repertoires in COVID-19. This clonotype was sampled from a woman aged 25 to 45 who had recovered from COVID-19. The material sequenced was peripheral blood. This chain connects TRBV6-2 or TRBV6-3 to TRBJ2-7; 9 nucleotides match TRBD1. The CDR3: CASNPPRDRVLSYEQYF. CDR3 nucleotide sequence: TGTGCCAGCAACCCGCCCCGGGACAGGGTTTTATCCTACGAGCAGTACTTC.